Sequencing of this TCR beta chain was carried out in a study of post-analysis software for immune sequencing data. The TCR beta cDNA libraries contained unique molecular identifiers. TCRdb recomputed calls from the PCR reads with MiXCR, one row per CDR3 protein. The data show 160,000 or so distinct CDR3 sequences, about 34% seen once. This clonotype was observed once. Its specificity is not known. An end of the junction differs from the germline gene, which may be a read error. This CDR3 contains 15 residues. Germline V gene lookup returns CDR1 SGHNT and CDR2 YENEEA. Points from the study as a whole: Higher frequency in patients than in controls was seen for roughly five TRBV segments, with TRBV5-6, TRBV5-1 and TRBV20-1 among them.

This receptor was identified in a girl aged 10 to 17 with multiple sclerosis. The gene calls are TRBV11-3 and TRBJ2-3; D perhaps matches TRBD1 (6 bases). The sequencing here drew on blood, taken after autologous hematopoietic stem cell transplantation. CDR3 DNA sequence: TGTGCCAACAGCTTGCAGGGGTTCGCGACAGATACGCAGTATTTT. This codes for CANSLQGFATDTQYF.